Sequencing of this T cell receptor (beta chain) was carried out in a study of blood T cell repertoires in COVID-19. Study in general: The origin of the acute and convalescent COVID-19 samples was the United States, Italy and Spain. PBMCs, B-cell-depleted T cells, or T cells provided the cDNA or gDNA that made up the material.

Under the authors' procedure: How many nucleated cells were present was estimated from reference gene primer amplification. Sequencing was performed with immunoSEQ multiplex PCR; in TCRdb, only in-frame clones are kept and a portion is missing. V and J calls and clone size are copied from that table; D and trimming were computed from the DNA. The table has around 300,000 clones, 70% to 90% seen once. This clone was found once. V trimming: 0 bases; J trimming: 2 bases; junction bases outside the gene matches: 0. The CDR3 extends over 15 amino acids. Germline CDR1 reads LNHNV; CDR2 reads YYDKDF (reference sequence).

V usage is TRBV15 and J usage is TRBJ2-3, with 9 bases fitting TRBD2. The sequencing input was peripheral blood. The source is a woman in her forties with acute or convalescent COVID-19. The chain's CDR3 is CATSREGLATDTQYF. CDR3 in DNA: TGTGCCACCAGCAGAGAGGGACTAGCCACAGATACGCAGTATTTT.